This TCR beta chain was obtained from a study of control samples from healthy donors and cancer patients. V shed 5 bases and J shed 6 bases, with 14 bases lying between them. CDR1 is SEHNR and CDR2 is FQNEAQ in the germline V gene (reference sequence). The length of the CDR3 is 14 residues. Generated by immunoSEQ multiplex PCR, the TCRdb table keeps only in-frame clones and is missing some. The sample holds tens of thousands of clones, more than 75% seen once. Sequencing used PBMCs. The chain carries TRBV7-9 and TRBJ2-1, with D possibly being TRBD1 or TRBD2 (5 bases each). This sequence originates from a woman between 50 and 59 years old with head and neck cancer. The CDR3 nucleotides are TGTGCCAGCAGCCAGGGACGTCGCCCCAATGAGCAGTTCTTC. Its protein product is CASSQGRRPNEQFF.